The source of this T cell receptor (beta chain) is a study of cytomegalovirus exposure and HLA in healthy donors. Study at large: Earlier, about 179 million T cells were analyzed, and fewer than 120 million unique TCR beta sequences were found among them. Findings and caveats of the study: There were some public TCRs occurring in many donors, but most TCR sequences were rare.

The germline CDR1 and CDR2 sequences are MNHNS and SASEGT. CDR3 length: 14 residues. Trimming removed 0 bases at V and 4 bases at J, with 10 bases between. Researchers ran the PCR with 60 Vbeta and 13 Jbeta primers. The data were produced by immunoSEQ multiplex PCR, yet TCRdb's version contains in-frame clones alone and is incomplete. The sample has roughly 93,000 clones, approximately 72% seen once. Concerning this clone itself: Its target is unknown.

The chain joins TRBV6-1 to TRBJ2-7; D is perhaps TRBD1 (6 bases). This clonotype was obtained from a man aged 18 to 29 in good health and CMV-seropositive. Sequencing was done on a sample of PBMCs. DNA for the CDR3: TGTGCCAGCAGTGAAGCGGACAGCCCTTACGAGCAGTACTTC. Protein product: CASSEADSPYEQYF.